This entry describes one TCR beta chain. J was trimmed by 6 bases and V by 0 bases; bases with no gene match: 7. This CDR3 spans 15 amino acids. Germline V CDR1 and CDR2: GTSNPN, SVGIG (reference sequence). The sample originates from a study of blood T cell repertoires in COVID-19. Looking at the study overall: Donors in the United States, Italy and Spain gave samples during acute or convalescent COVID-19. T cells, B-cell-depleted T cells, or PBMCs supplied cDNA or gDNA.

In the original workflow: The assay estimated nucleated cells by amplifying reference gene primers. The protocol was immunoSEQ multiplex PCR, while the TCRdb copy is restricted to in-frame clones and leaves out a portion. V and J calls and clone size are copied from that table; D and trimming were computed from the DNA. The sample includes some 52,000 clones, over 75% of them seen just once. The material sequenced was peripheral blood. This sequence joins TRBV30 and TRBJ2-7, with 11 nucleotides matching TRBD2. This receptor was taken from a man aged 65 to 85 with acute or convalescent COVID-19. Here the CDR3 reads CAWSVGSGRAGEQYF. CDR3 sequence (DNA): TGTGCCTGGAGTGTTGGTAGCGGGAGGGCCGGCGAGCAGTACTTC.